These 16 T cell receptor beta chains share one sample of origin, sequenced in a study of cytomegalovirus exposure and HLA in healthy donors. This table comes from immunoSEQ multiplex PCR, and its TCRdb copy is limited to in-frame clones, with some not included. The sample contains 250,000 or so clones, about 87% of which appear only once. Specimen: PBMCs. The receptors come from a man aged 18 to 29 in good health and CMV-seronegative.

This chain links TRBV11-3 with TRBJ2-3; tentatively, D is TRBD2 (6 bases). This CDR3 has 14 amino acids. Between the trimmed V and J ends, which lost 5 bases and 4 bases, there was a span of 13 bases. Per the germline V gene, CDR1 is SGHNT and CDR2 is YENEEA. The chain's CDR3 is CASSQTSSADTQYF. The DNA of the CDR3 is TGTGCCAGCAGCCAGACTAGTTCTGCAGATACGCAGTATTTT.

CDR3 amino acids: CASSQDSRDYEQYF. Written as DNA, the CDR3 is TGCGCCAGCAGCCAAGACTCCCGCGACTACGAGCAGTACTTC. This chain links TRBV4-1 with TRBJ2-7; D unresolved. Germline assignment: CDR1 MGHRA and CDR2 YSYEKL. The CDR3 has 14 amino acids. The V end lost 0 bases, the J end lost 3 bases, and 9 bases lay between the germline ends.

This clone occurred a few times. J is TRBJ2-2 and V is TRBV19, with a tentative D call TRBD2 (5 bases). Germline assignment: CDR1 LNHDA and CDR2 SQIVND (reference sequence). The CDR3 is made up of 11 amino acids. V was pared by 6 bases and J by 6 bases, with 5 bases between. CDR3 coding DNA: TGTGCCAGTAGACTAGCCGGGGAGCTGTTTTTT. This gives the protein CASRLAGELFF.

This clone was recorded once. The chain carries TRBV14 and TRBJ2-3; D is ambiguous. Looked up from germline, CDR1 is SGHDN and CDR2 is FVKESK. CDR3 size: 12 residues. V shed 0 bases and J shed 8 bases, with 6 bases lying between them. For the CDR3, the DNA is TGTGCCAGCAGCCAAGATCTAGTTACGCAGTATTTT. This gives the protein CASSQDLVTQYF.

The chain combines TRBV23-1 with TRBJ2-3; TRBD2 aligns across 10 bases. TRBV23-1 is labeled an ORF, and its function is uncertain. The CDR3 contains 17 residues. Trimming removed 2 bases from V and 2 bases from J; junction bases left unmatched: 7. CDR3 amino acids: CASSQGVAGGDTDTQYF. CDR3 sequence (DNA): TGCGCCAGCAGTCAAGGGGTAGCGGGGGGCGACACAGATACGCAGTATTTT.

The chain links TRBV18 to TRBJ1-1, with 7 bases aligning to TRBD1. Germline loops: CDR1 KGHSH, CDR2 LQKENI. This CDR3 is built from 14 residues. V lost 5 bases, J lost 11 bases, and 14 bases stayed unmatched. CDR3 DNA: TGTGCCAGCTCAGCCCTTCACAGGGGAGAGTACGCTTTCTTT. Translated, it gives CASSALHRGEYAFF.

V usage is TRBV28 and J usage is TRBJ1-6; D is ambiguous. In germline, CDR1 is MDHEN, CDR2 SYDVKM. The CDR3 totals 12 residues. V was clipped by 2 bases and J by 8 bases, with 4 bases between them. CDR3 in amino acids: CASSLEDSPLHF. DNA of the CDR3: TGTGCCAGCAGTTTAGAGGATTCACCCCTCCACTTT.

As DNA, the CDR3 is TGTGCCAGCAGCTTTAGTCGAGAGCAGTACTTC. Residues: CASSFSREQYF. This sequence joins TRBV5-6 and TRBJ2-7; no clear D. The V gene's germline CDR1 is SGHDT and CDR2 YYEEEE. The ends were cut back, 2 bases at V and 7 bases at J, with 7 bases in the middle. The CDR3 has 11 amino acids.

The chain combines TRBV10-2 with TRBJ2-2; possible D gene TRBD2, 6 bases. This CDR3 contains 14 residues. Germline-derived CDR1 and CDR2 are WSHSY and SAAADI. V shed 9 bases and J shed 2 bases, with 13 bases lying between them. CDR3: CASLRLVNTGELFF. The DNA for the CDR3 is TGCGCCAGTTTACGACTAGTAAACACCGGGGAGCTGTTTTTT.

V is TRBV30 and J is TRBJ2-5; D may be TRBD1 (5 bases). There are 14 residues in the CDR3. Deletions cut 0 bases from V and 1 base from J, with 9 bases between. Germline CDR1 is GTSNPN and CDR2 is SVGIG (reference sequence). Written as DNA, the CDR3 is TGTGCCTGGAGTGTTTTTAGGGGCCAAGAGACCCAGTACTTC. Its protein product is CAWSVFRGQETQYF.

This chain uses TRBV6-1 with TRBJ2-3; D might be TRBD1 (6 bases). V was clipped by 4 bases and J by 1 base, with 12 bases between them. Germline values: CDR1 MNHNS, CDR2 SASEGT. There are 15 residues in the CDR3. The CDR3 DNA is TGTGCCAGCAGTGCCCCTACAGGGCGCACAGATACGCAGTATTTT. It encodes CASSAPTGRTDTQYF.

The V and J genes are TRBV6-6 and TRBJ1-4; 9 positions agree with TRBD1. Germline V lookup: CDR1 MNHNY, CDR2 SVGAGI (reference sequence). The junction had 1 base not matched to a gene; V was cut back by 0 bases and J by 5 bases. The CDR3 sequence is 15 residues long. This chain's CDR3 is CASSYSGQGNEKLFF. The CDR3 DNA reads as TGTGCCAGCAGTTACTCGGGACAGGGAAATGAAAAACTGTTTTTT.

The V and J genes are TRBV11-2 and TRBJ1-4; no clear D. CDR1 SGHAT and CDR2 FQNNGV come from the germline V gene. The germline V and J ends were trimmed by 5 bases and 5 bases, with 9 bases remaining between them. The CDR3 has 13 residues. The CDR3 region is CASSPLVNEKLFF. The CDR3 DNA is TGTGCCAGCAGCCCACTCGTCAATGAAAAACTGTTTTTT.

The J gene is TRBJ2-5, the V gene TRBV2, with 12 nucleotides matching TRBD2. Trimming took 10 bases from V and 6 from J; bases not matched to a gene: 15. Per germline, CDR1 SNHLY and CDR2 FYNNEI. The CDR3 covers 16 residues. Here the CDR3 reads CATALASGRVYQTQYF. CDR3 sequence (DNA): TGTGCCACAGCATTGGCTAGCGGGAGGGTATATCAGACCCAGTACTTC.

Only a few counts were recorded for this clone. The CDR3 DNA sequence: TGTGCCAGCAGTGCTTTACTCAATCAGCCCCAGCATTTT. Translating it yields CASSALLNQPQHF. The chain joins TRBV28 to TRBJ1-5; D ambiguous. The ends were cut back, 5 bases at V and 3 bases at J, with 8 bases in the middle. The CDR3 is 13 amino acids. Germline CDR1 is MDHEN and CDR2 is SYDVKM.

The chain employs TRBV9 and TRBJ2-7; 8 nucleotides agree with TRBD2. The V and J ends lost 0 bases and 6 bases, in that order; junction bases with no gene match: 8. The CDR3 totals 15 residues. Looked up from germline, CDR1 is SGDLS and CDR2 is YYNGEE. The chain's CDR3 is CASSVGGGRDGEQYF. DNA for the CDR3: TGTGCCAGCAGCGTAGGCGGGGGGCGCGATGGCGAGCAGTACTTC.